This T cell receptor (beta chain) was observed in a study of T cells in Graves' hyperthyroidism and ophthalmopathy. RNA transcripts were the template for amplifying TCR beta CDR3 regions. Primed by the HTBI set, a first-round RT-PCR was run on the TCR CDR3. Each CDR3 protein gets one entry after TCRdb re-called the multiplex PCR reads with MiXCR. The sample includes some 770,000 distinct CDR3 sequences, around 15% seen only once; the top ten take around 7.7%. This clonotype was recorded at least ten times. Across 18 months, stable Graves' hyperthyroidism was marked by no progression to ophthalmopathy. V was clipped by 1 base and J by 4 bases; unmatched bases: 10. The CDR3 spans 17 residues. The V gene's germline CDR1 is KGHDR and CDR2 SFDVKD.

The chain carries TRBV24-1 and TRBJ2-5, with 8 bases that match TRBD2. Sequenced input: blood. The TCR was taken from a man between 18 and 35 years old with Graves' hyperthyroidism. CDR3 bases: TGTGCCACCAGTGATTTCCGGGCTAGCGGGCGGCGAGAGACCCAGTACTTC. Protein: CATSDFRASGRRETQYF.